This T cell receptor (beta chain) was captured in a study of beta chain features in type 1 diabetes. About the study: Taken together, all samples contributed around 100,000,000 examined sorted cells.

This clone was seen a single time. Its antigen is as yet unknown. The junction departs from the called germline gene at one end, perhaps through a read error. Based on CD45RO/CCR7/CD25/CD127/CD95/CD27, CD4+ regulatory, stem cell-like memory, naive and central memory cells were sorted. Without exception, sorted populations had purity beyond 98%. Whole-study findings and limits: Across all four CD4+ subsets, people with type 1 diabetes showed modestly shorter TCRB CDR3s. Sequencing from cDNA could over-represent high-TCR-expressing cells.

The CDR3 runs to 13 residues. The germline CDR1 and CDR2 sequences are SSHAT and FNYEAQ (reference sequence). Every bit of the isolated RNA underwent reverse transcription, so sequencing read expressed TCRB transcripts. Measured with immunoSEQ multiplex PCR; TCRdb has only the in-frame clones, and not every one. Found here are around 150,000 clones, roughly 60% of them singletons; the top ten hold around 0.08%. This TCR was sampled from a man aged 25 to 45 with type 1 diabetes. This chain joins TRBV7-7 and TRBJ2-1, with D perhaps TRBD1 (6 bases). The sample was naive CD4+ T cells from blood. The CDR3 coding sequence is TGTGCTAGCAGCGCCCAACAGGGCAATGAGCAGTTCTTC. Amino acid sequence: CASSAQQGNEQFF.